The 22 T cell receptor beta chains below all came from one sample that was sequenced in a study of a mutant IDH1 vaccine in newly diagnosed glioma (dated by TCRdb to the early 2020s). No antigen is known for these receptors. Library construction relied on the immunoSEQ multiplex PCR assay. Here the immuneACCESS table is served through TCRdb, limited to in-frame sequences with V and J called. Missing clones are a known gap in these copies; in checked studies unresolved V genes cover under half, and the rest lacks a known reason. The sample yields about 52,000 clones; roughly 90% were counted once. Clones ranked in the top ten supply 2% to 2.5% of the sample. The sample's time point, from its label and the paper: week 11, during vaccination. A 20-mer mutant IDH1 peptide at 300 micrograms in Montanide made up each vaccine dose, which was injected subcutaneously together with topical imiquimod. The specimen was PBMCs, collected from a glioma patient whose treatment included an IDH1 peptide vaccine. These receptors came from a man aged 45-65 years with glioma.

The rearrangement links TRBV28 to TRBJ2-1; D not certain. CDR1 and CDR2 from the germline V gene are MDHEN and SYDVKM. This CDR3 is 15 amino acids long. V was trimmed by 2 bases and J by 0 bases, leaving 8 bases between them. CDR3 protein: CASSLSSSSYNEQFF. The CDR3 DNA follows: TGTGCCAGCAGTTTAAGCTCGAGCTCCTACAATGAGCAGTTCTTC.

The chain has TRBV7-2 and TRBJ2-7, with 7 bases aligning to TRBD1. Germline lookup yields CDR1 SGHTA and CDR2 FQGNSA. The CDR3 runs 14 residues. The V gene end was trimmed by 5 bases and the J gene end by 5 bases; junction bases not matched to a gene: 9. CDR3 sequence reads: CASSPGRGYNEQYF. The CDR3 DNA follows: TGTGCCAGCAGCCCGGGCAGGGGGTACAACGAGCAGTACTTC.

The chain combines TRBV19 with TRBJ2-5; TRBD2 agrees at 13 bases. The germline CDR1 and CDR2 sequences are LNHDA and SQIVND (reference sequence). Trimming at V came to 6 bases and at J to 5 bases, leaving 9 bases not matched to a gene. This CDR3 region has 16 residues. The CDR3 DNA follows: TGTGCCAGTAGGCTAAGTGGGACTAGCGGGGTGGAGACCCAGTACTTC. Translation: CASRLSGTSGVETQYF.

The CDR3 bases are TGCGCCAGCCAGAACGGGGAAGCTGGAAACACCATATATTTT. It translates to CASQNGEAGNTIYF. The chain couples TRBV5-1 to TRBJ1-3; D uncertain. CDR1 and CDR2 (germline): SGHRS, YFSETQ. V lost 7 bases and J 2 bases, leaving 13 bases between the germline ends. This CDR3 is built from 14 residues. The full variable domain, completed using reference TRBV5-1 and TRBJ1-3, is KAGVTQTPRYLIKTRGQQVTLSCSPISGHRSVSWYQQTPGQGLQFLFEYFSETQRNKGNFPGRFSGRQFSNSRSEMNVSTLELGDSALYLCASQNGEAGNTIYFGEGSWLTVV.

This clone came up once. V and J are TRBV6-1 and TRBJ1-5; D is unclear. Germline V gene data show CDR1 as MNHNS and CDR2 as SASEGT. The CDR3 runs to 12 residues. Trimming shortened V by 4 bases and J by 1 base, and 2 bases separated the two germline ends. This CDR3 reads CASSGSNQPQHF. The CDR3 DNA is TGTGCCAGCAGTGGAAGCAATCAGCCCCAGCATTTT.

J is TRBJ1-2 and V is TRBV18; TRBD1 is a possible D gene (6 bases). V lost 4 bases, J lost 5 bases, and 11 bases lay in between. The germline V gene has CDR1 KGHSH and CDR2 LQKENI. The CDR3 has 13 amino acids. CDR3 sequence reads: CASSLGTNYGYTF. The CDR3 DNA is TGTGCCAGCTCACTCGGGACAAATTATGGCTACACCTTC.

The chain is built from TRBV18 and TRBJ1-5; no firm D call. From germline, CDR1 is KGHSH and CDR2 LQKENI. The V end was cut by 2 bases, the J end by 4 bases, with 12 bases between. The CDR3 totals 15 residues. In DNA form, the CDR3 reads TGTGCCAGCTCACCAGGGAGATCACCAAATCAGCCCCAGCATTTT. Amino acids: CASSPGRSPNQPQHF. Combining the CDR3 with reference TRBV18 and TRBJ1-5 gives the whole variable domain NAGVMQNPRHLVRRRGQEARLRCSPMKGHSHVYWYRQLPEEGLKFMVYLQKENIIDESGMPKERFSAEFPKEGPSILRIQQVVRGDSAAYFCASSPGRSPNQPQHFGDGTRLSIL.

The rearrangement links TRBV7-2 to TRBJ2-5; D possibly corresponds to TRBD2 (5 bases). The CDR3 covers 18 residues. The germline gives CDR1 SGHTA, CDR2 FQGNSA. Trimming cost V 1 base and J 4 bases, with 22 bases left between them. CDR3 sequence (DNA): TGTGCCAGCAGCTTAGAAGTAGGGTCCTTCCCCCGGGGAGAGACCCAGTACTTC. Its protein is CASSLEVGSFPRGETQYF.

This rearrangement joins TRBV5-6 to TRBJ2-5; 10 positions agree with TRBD2. The CDR3 spans 15 residues. V dropped 1 base and J dropped 5; count of bases not matched to a gene: 5. Germline V CDR1 and CDR2: SGHDT, YYEEEE. CDR3 DNA: TGTGCCAGCAGCTTGATTCTAGCGGGAGCGGAGACCCAGTACTTC. It yields the protein CASSLILAGAETQYF.

V is TRBV28 and J is TRBJ1-1; maybe TRBD1 (5 bases). Germline CDR1 reads MDHEN; CDR2 reads SYDVKM. Trimming took off 3 bases at V and 1 base at J, with 15 bases between the two ends. This CDR3 spans 16 amino acids. The CDR3 loop reads CASSFVFRGWNTEAFF. CDR3 DNA: TGTGCCAGCAGTTTCGTATTTCGGGGGTGGAACACTGAAGCTTTCTTT. Drawing the rest from reference TRBV28 and TRBJ1-1, the complete variable domain is DVKVTQSSRYLVKRTGEKVFLECVQDMDHENMFWYRQDPGLGLRLIYFSYDVKMKEKGDIPEGYSVSREKKERFSLILESASTNQTSMYLCASSFVFRGWNTEAFFGQGTRLTVV.

The rearrangement uses TRBV6-5 and TRBJ2-2, with D hard to call. The V and J ends lost 8 bases and 6 bases respectively, with 13 bases between them. This CDR3 contains 13 residues. The V gene's germline CDR1 is MNHEY and CDR2 SVGAGI. In DNA, the CDR3 is TGTGCCAGCCGGGTGGTGGTGTCCGGGGAGCTGTTTTTT. It yields the protein CASRVVVSGELFF.

This clone was counted once. V usage is TRBV27 and J usage is TRBJ1-2, with D perhaps matching TRBD1 (6 bases). CDR1 and CDR2 from the germline V gene are MNHEY and SMNVEV (reference sequence). The V end was cut by 8 bases, the J end by 8 bases, with 18 bases between. The CDR3 has 13 residues. The CDR3 loop is CASGTGTREGYTF. The CDR3 DNA follows: TGTGCCAGCGGTACAGGGACGAGGGAAGGCTACACCTTC.

V usage is TRBV15 and J usage is TRBJ2-2; the match to TRBD2 covers 11 bases. V lost 5 bases and J lost 3; bases outside the gene matches: 5. CDR1 and CDR2 (germline): LNHNV, YYDKDF (reference sequence). The CDR3 runs to 16 residues. CDR3 in DNA: TGTGCCACCAGCTTACCGGGACTAGCGGACACCGGGGAGCTGTTTTTT. Translating it yields CATSLPGLADTGELFF.

V usage is TRBV27 and J usage is TRBJ1-4; tentative D call: TRBD1 (5 bases). Germline CDR1 MNHEY, CDR2 SMNVEV (reference sequence). The CDR3 totals 16 residues. V was pared by 5 bases and J by 3 bases, with 16 bases between. Here the CDR3 DNA reads TGTGCCAGCAGTCCCCGCCAAGGGGCAGCTAATGAAAAACTGTTTTTT. Translation gives CASSPRQGAANEKLFF.

This clone was detected only once. The chain links TRBV29-1 to TRBJ1-1; no reliable D call. V was clipped by 7 bases and J by 4 bases, with 13 bases between them. The CDR3 runs 12 residues. Germline V CDR1 and CDR2: SQVTM, ANQGSEA. CDR3: CSGHLRGTEAFF. The CDR3 DNA is TGCAGCGGACACCTACGAGGCACTGAAGCTTTCTTT. The full variable domain, rest sourced from reference TRBV29-1 and TRBJ1-1, is SAVISQKPSRDICQRGTSLTIQCQVDSQVTMMFWYRQQPGQSLTLIATANQGSEATYESGFVIDKFPISRPNLTFSTLTVSNMSPEDSSIYLCSGHLRGTEAFFGQGTRLTVV.

This chain uses TRBV4-3 with TRBJ2-3; D unclear. Trimming removed 0 bases at V and 2 bases at J, with 12 bases between. Germline V gives CDR1 LGHNA, CDR2 YSLEER. This CDR3 is 16 amino acids long. The CDR3 reads CASSQDRQRNTDTQYF. The CDR3 bases are TGCGCCAGCAGCCAAGATCGCCAGCGCAACACAGATACGCAGTATTTT.

This chain joins TRBV15 and TRBJ1-5, with 8 bases fitting TRBD1. CDR3 length: 16 amino acids. Trimming cost V 3 bases and J 3 bases; bases outside gene matches: 7. CDR1 LNHNV and CDR2 YYDKDF come from the germline V gene (reference sequence). CDR3: CATSSPRGRNNQPQHF. The CDR3, as DNA: TGTGCCACCAGCAGTCCCAGGGGGCGGAACAATCAGCCCCAGCATTTT.

The rearrangement uses TRBV29-1 and TRBJ2-7; 9 bases are shared with TRBD1. Losses at the gene ends were 4 bases for V and 2 bases for J; bases not matched to a gene: 3. The CDR3 is made up of 13 amino acids. Germline V CDR1 and CDR2: SQVTM, ANQGSEA. The CDR3 DNA is TGCAGCGTTGTTAGGACAGGGGCCTACGAGCAGTACTTC. It is translated as CSVVRTGAYEQYF.

The CDR3 DNA reads TGTGCCAGTAGGACAGGGTACGAGGGTGAAGCTTTCTTT. Protein: CASRTGYEGEAFF. This rearrangement joins TRBV19 to TRBJ1-1, with 7 nucleotides matching TRBD1. Per germline, CDR1 LNHDA and CDR2 SQIVND (reference sequence). The CDR3 covers 13 residues. V lost 6 bases to trimming and J lost 7 bases; unmatched junction nucleotides: 8.

This chain joins TRBV5-5 and TRBJ2-7; D may be TRBD1 (6 bases). V was pared by 0 bases and J by 6 bases, with 16 bases between. CDR1 SGHKS and CDR2 YYEKEE come from the germline V gene (reference sequence). The CDR3 length is 15 residues. The CDR3 here is CASSLAITGRFEQYF. The CDR3 bases are TGTGCCAGCAGCTTGGCCATTACAGGGAGATTCGAGCAGTACTTC.

This clone was seen once. This chain uses TRBV13 with TRBJ2-5; no reliable D call. V was trimmed by 5 bases and J by 2 bases, leaving 9 bases between them. The CDR3 has 13 amino acids. Germline CDR1 is PRHDT and CDR2 is FYEKMQ (reference sequence). The CDR3 reads CASSPTLQETQYF. The DNA of the CDR3 is TGTGCCAGCAGCCCCACCTTGCAAGAGACCCAGTACTTC.

This chain uses TRBV5-1 with TRBJ2-5; D is ambiguous. V was cut by 0 bases and J by 6 bases, with 6 bases left in between. CDR1 is SGHRS and CDR2 is YFSETQ in the germline V gene. The CDR3 consists of 12 residues. For the CDR3, the DNA is TGCGCCAGCAGCTTGGACAGTCAGACCCAGTACTTC. Its protein product is CASSLDSQTQYF.